The 6 T cell receptor beta chains given below trace back to one sample, sequenced in a study of early T cells in non-severe SARS-CoV-2 infection. In TCRdb, the 5' RACE reads were re-called with MiXCR into one record per CDR3 protein. The sample includes roughly 40,000 distinct CDR3 sequences, roughly 6% of them seen just once. The sequencing input was whole blood. These receptor sequences come from an adult who was a healthcare worker with PCR-confirmed SARS-CoV-2 infection or an uninfected control (not recorded which).

In this sample, this clonotype turned up many times. The chain links TRBV30 to TRBJ2-1, with D perhaps matching TRBD2 (6 bases). The CDR3 has 12 amino acids. Deletions cut 3 bases from V and 10 bases from J, with 13 bases between. Germline values: CDR1 GTSNPN, CDR2 SVGIG (reference sequence). The CDR3 reads CAWSSAGREQFF. CDR3 sequence (DNA): TGTGCCTGGAGCTCTGCGGGGCGCGAGCAGTTCTTC.

This clonotype was seen a few times. J is TRBJ2-2 and V is TRBV27; 13 bases line up with TRBD2. The CDR3 spans 17 residues. V gave up 6 bases and J gave up 1 base; unmatched junction bases: 5. The V gene's germline CDR1 is MNHEY and CDR2 SMNVEV (reference sequence). The CDR3 reads CASRRTSGGMNTGELFF. CDR3 nucleotides: TGTGCCAGCAGAAGGACTAGCGGGGGCATGAACACCGGGGAGCTGTTTTTT.

This clonotype was detected ten times or more. The V call is TRBV2, the J call TRBJ1-1, with TRBD1 identical over 7 bases. The CDR3 runs to 14 residues. Germline CDR1 reads SNHLY; CDR2 reads FYNNEI. The J segment lost 1 base and the V segment lost 4 bases, leaving 3 bases of the junction unmatched. This CDR3 reads CASSAQGKNTEAFF. CDR3 DNA sequence: TGTGCCAGCAGTGCACAGGGGAAGAACACTGAAGCTTTCTTT.

The table lists this clonotype with many counts. The chain joins TRBV29-1 to TRBJ1-2; TRBD1 matches 8 bases. The CDR3 is 16 residues long. Germline V lookup: CDR1 SQVTM, CDR2 ANQGSEA. The J segment lost 5 bases and the V segment lost 6 bases, leaving 17 bases of the junction unmatched. Written as DNA, the CDR3 is TGCAGCGTGGCTGGGACAGGTCGGGGGACGTTATATGGCTACACCTTC. This codes for CSVAGTGRGTLYGYTF.

In its sample, this clonotype was seen a few times. The chain recombines TRBV28 with TRBJ1-5; no definite D call. This CDR3 has 14 residues. CDR1 and CDR2 (germline): MDHEN, SYDVKM. V shed 3 bases and J shed 4 bases, with 10 bases lying between them. The CDR3 loop reads CASSFSRGNQPQHF. The CDR3 coding sequence is TGTGCCAGCAGTTTTAGCAGAGGGAATCAGCCCCAGCATTTT. The full variable domain, with the rest looked up from reference TRBV28 and TRBJ1-5, is DVKVTQSSRYLVKRTGEKVFLECVQDMDHENMFWYRQDPGLGLRLIYFSYDVKMKEKGDIPEGYSVSREKKERFSLILESASTNQTSMYLCASSFSRGNQPQHFGDGTRLSIL.

With respect to this clonotype: A much larger clonotype is one base distant, so this may be a read error. The J gene is TRBJ2-1, the V gene TRBV9, with a weak D call TRBD1 (5 bases). Germline V gene data show CDR1 as SGDLS and CDR2 as YYNGEE. Trimming removed 4 bases at V and 0 bases at J, with 14 bases between. This CDR3 comprises 16 residues. The CDR3 sequence is CASSRRGTSSYNEQFF. CDR3 in DNA: TGTGCCAGCAGCCGAAGGGGAACCAGCTCCTACAATGAGCAGTTCTTC.